Listed below are T cell receptor beta chains from one sample, sequenced in a study of blood T cell repertoires in COVID-19. Method: immunoSEQ multiplex PCR; TCRdb's copy keeps in-frame clones and lacks some. The sample contains roughly 270,000 clones, around 90% of which appear only once. Sequenced: peripheral blood. All receptors come from a man younger than 30 with active or convalescent COVID-19. CDR3s include the opening cysteine and the closing phenylalanine or tryptophan. D genes are given only for firm matches. Size is stated for part of the rows, as once, few or many counts, or as a class when the clone is expanded.

J gene,V gene,clone size,D gene,CDR3 DNA,CDR3 protein
TRBJ1-1,TRBV9,.,TRBD1,TGTGCCAGCAGCACCCGGACAGGGGCTAATGAAGCTTTCTTT,CASSTRTGANEAFF
TRBJ2-7,TRBV3-1/TRBV3-2,.,TRBD2,TGTGCCAGCAGCAGGTCTAGCGGGGGAGGATACGAGCAGTACTTC,CASSRSSGGGYEQYF
TRBJ2-7,TRBV19,.,TRBD1,TGTGCCAGTAGTATAGGGATCAGGGGGAGCGAGCAGTACTTC,CASSIGIRGSEQYF
TRBJ1-4,TRBV6-5,.,TRBD1,TGTGCCAGCAGTTACTCGGACAGGGTGATTTCTGAAAAACTGTTTTTT,CASSYSDRVISEKLFF
TRBJ2-2,TRBV5-6,.,TRBD1,TGTGCCAGCAGCTGGGGGACAGGGGCGATCACCGGGGAGCTGTTTTTT,CASSWGTGAITGELFF
TRBJ2-2,TRBV10-2,.,TRBD2,TGCGCCACCCTAGCGGGGGGACCCGGGGAGCTGTTTTTT,CATLAGGPGELFF
TRBJ1-2,TRBV27,.,.,TGTGCCAGCAGAAAACAGGGCCCGAACTATGGCTACACCTTC,CASRKQGPNYGYTF
TRBJ1-1,TRBV2,.,.,TGTGCCAGCAGGAAGTCCGCCGTGAGAGGGCGCTTGAACACTGAAGCTTTCTTT,CASRKSAVRGRLNTEAFF
TRBJ1-2,TRBV6-4,.,.,TGTGCCAGCAAAGACCACCCAGGCGTCTATGGCTACACCTTC,CASKDHPGVYGYTF
TRBJ1-2,TRBV5-1,.,.,TGCGCCAGCAGCTTGGCCTCTAACTATGGCTACACCTTC,CASSLASNYGYTF
TRBJ2-7,TRBV5-1,once,.,TGCGCCAGCAGCTTTGGTGCAGGGATCTACGAGCAGTACTTC,CASSFGAGIYEQYF
TRBJ2-5,TRBV20-1,.,TRBD2,TGCAGTGCTAGTCCCGCTAGCGGGGGAGAGACCCAGTACTTC,CSASPASGGETQYF
TRBJ1-5,TRBV11-2,.,.,TGTGCCAGCAGCCCCGGTTGGAATCAGCCCCAGCATTTT,CASSPGWNQPQHF
TRBJ2-3,TRBV7-2,.,.,TGTGCCAGCAGCATGGGGGGGGGCGCAACAGATACGCAGTATTTT,CASSMGGGATDTQYF
TRBJ1-2,TRBV9,.,.,TGTGCCAGCAGCGTTCAGGGTGCTAAGACTGACGGCTACACCTTC,CASSVQGAKTDGYTF
TRBJ1-5,TRBV2,.,.,TGTGCCAGCAGTGTATTGAGCAATCAGCCCCAGCATTTT,CASSVLSNQPQHF
TRBJ1-5,TRBV27,few,.,TGTGCCAGCAGTGGGGGCGGGTTGGGTCAGCCCCAGCATTTT,CASSGGGLGQPQHF
TRBJ2-3,TRBV20-1,.,.,TGCAGTGCTAGTCCCGGACAGCGTCCCACAGATACGCAGTATTTT,CSASPGQRPTDTQYF
TRBJ1-2,TRBV2,.,.,TGTGCCAGCAGCCCAGGGCCGGGCTACACCTTC,CASSPGPGYTF
TRBJ1-5,TRBV5-6,.,TRBD1,TGTGCCAGCAGCTTTAGGACAGGATTGGGCAATCAGCCCCAGCATTTT,CASSFRTGLGNQPQHF
TRBJ2-7,TRBV6-2/TRBV6-3,.,TRBD1,TGTGCCAGCAGCAAGACAGGGACGAATGGGGAGCAGTACTTC,CASSKTGTNGEQYF
TRBJ1-2,TRBV10-3,.,TRBD1,TGTGCCATCCCCAGGGGCCCGCGACAGGGAGTGGGTGGCTACACCTTC,CAIPRGPRQGVGGYTF
TRBJ1-3,TRBV3-1/TRBV3-2,once,.,TGTGCCAGCAGCCCTCTACAGAGCTCTGGAAACACCATATATTTT,CASSPLQSSGNTIYF
TRBJ1-2,TRBV27,.,TRBD1,TGTGCCAGCAGTTTGACCCGACAGGGGGCCCTTTCTAACTATGGCTACACCTTC,CASSLTRQGALSNYGYTF
TRBJ2-7,TRBV13,.,TRBD2,TGTGCCAGCAGCTTATCCGGGGGGGACTCCTACGAGCAGTACTTC,CASSLSGGDSYEQYF
TRBJ2-3,TRBV10-1,.,.,TGCGCCAGCAGTTTGGGTGGCGGAACTACGCAGTATTTT,CASSLGGGTTQYF
TRBJ2-2,TRBV19,.,TRBD1,TGTGCCAGTAGTCCCGACCGGGACAGGGGTATCGCCGGGGAGCTGTTTTTT,CASSPDRDRGIAGELFF
TRBJ1-6,TRBV6-5,once,TRBD1,TGTGCCTCCAGGGCAGGGGGGAATTCACCCCTCCACTTT,CASRAGGNSPLHF
TRBJ1-1,TRBV9,.,TRBD1,TGTGCCAGCAGCGTGGGACAGGGGGGTTACGGCCGGAATGAAGCTTTCTTT,CASSVGQGGYGRNEAFF
TRBJ1-5,TRBV2,few,.,TGTGCCAGCAGTGCCGAAGCGTCCAGCAATCAGCCCCAGCATTTT,CASSAEASSNQPQHF
TRBJ1-4,TRBV18,.,.,TGTGCCAGCTCACCAGAAACGGGGACAACTAATGAAAAACTGTTTTTT,CASSPETGTTNEKLFF
TRBJ2-7,TRBV7-2,.,TRBD2,TGTGCCAGCAGCTTAGGAGCTAGCGGGGCGGCCTACGAGCAGTACTTC,CASSLGASGAAYEQYF
TRBJ2-3,TRBV24-1,.,TRBD1,TGTGCCACCAGTGATGGTCCCGGGACAGGGGAAGGAGATACGCAGTATTTT,CATSDGPGTGEGDTQYF
TRBJ1-2,TRBV10-1,.,TRBD1,TGCGCCAGCAGCCCCGAGGGCAGGGGGAAGGATGGCTACACCTTC,CASSPEGRGKDGYTF
TRBJ1-6,TRBV7-9,.,.,TGTGCCAGCAGCTTAAGAGAAGATTCACCCCTCCACTTT,CASSLREDSPLHF
TRBJ2-7,TRBV3-1/TRBV3-2,.,TRBD2,TGTGCCAGCAGCCAGACTAGCGGGGGGGCGTGGTATTATTACGAGCAGTACTTC,CASSQTSGGAWYYYEQYF
TRBJ1-2,TRBV5-4,once,TRBD1,TGTGCCAGCAGTACGGGACAGGGGAATGGCTACACCTTC,CASSTGQGNGYTF
TRBJ1-2,TRBV24-1,.,TRBD1,TGTGCCACCAGTGATCCCGGGACAGATGGCTACACCTTC,CATSDPGTDGYTF
TRBJ2-7,TRBV6-5,.,TRBD1,TGTGCCAGCAGCCCCTCGGGGACAGGGGCCCACGAGCAGTACTTC,CASSPSGTGAHEQYF
TRBJ2-5,TRBV27,.,TRBD2,TGTGCCAGCAGCCCCCCGGGACTAGCGGGGTCTCAAGAGACCCAGTACTTC,CASSPPGLAGSQETQYF
TRBJ1-2,TRBV9,.,TRBD1,TGTGCCAGTGGACCGGGACAGGGAGGCTATGGCTACACCTTC,CASGPGQGGYGYTF
TRBJ2-2,TRBV19,.,TRBD1,TGTGCCAGTGGGGGACAGGGGGATTATTTTACCGGGGAGCTGTTTTTT,CASGGQGDYFTGELFF
TRBJ1-1,TRBV7-9,.,TRBD1,TGTGCCAGCAGCTTACAGGGGGGTTTTAATGAAGCTTTCTTT,CASSLQGGFNEAFF
TRBJ2-1,TRBV10-1,.,TRBD1,TGCGCCAGCACCAAAAGGACAGGGACCGACAATGAGCAGTTCTTC,CASTKRTGTDNEQFF
TRBJ2-7,TRBV20-1,.,.,TGCAGTGCTGTAACGGGATACGAGCAGTACTTC,CSAVTGYEQYF
TRBJ1-5,TRBV27,once,.,TGTGCCAGCAGCCAGACAGATAGCAATCAGCCCCAGCATTTT,CASSQTDSNQPQHF
TRBJ2-1,TRBV10-3,.,.,TGTGCCATCAGTGAGAGAGACTTAAATGAGCAGTTCTTC,CAISERDLNEQFF
TRBJ2-7,TRBV7-9,.,.,TGTGCCAGCAGCTTCCCCACCGGAGGCGAGCAGTACTTC,CASSFPTGGEQYF
TRBJ1-4,TRBV6-1,.,TRBD1,TGTGCCAGCAGTGACCCGGGACAGGGTAATGAAAAACTGTTTTTT,CASSDPGQGNEKLFF
TRBJ2-5,TRBV27,.,.,TGTGCCAGCAGCCTTTGGCTGGGTAGCGTGCAAGAGACCCAGTACTTC,CASSLWLGSVQETQYF
TRBJ2-7,TRBV6-2/TRBV6-3,.,.,TGTGCCAGCAGTTACTCGCGGTCCGAGCAGTACTTC,CASSYSRSEQYF
TRBJ2-7,TRBV6-5,.,TRBD1,TGTGCCAGCTCGGACAGGGAAAATTTAAACGAGCAGTACTTC,CASSDRENLNEQYF
TRBJ1-2,TRBV12-3/TRBV12-4,.,.,TGTGCCAGCAGTTCTCCCCCAGGTGGCTACACCTTC,CASSSPPGGYTF